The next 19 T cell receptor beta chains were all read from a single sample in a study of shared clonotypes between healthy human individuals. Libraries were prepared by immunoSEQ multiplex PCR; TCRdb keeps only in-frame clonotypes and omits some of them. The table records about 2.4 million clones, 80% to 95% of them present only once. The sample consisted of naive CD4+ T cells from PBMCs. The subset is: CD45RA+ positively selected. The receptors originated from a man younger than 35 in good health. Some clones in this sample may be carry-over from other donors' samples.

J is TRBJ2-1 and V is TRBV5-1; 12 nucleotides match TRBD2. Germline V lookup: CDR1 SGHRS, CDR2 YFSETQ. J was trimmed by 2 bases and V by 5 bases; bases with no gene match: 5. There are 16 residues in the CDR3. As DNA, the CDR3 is TGCGCCAGCAGTGAACCTAGCGGGAGGGCCTACAATGAGCAGTTCTTC. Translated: CASSEPSGRAYNEQFF.

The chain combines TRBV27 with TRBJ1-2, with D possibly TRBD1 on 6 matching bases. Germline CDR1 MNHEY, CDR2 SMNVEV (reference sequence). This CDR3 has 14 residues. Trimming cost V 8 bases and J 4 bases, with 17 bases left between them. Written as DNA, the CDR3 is TGTGCCAGCGGTGGGGGGGGGCTGTTCTATGGCTACACCTTC. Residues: CASGGGGLFYGYTF.

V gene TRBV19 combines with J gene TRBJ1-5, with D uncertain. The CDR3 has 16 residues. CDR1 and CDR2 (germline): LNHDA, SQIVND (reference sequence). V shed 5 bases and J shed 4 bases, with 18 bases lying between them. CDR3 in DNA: TGTGCCAGTAGTGCGAAACAGCGACGGCCGAATCAGCCCCAGCATTTT. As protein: CASSAKQRRPNQPQHF.

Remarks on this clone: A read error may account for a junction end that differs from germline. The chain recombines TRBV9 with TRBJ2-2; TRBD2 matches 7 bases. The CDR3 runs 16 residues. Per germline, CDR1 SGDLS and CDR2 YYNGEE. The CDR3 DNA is TGTGCCAGCAGCTCACCCGGGACTACCAACACCGGGGGGCTGTTTTTT. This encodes CASSSPGTTNTGGLFF.

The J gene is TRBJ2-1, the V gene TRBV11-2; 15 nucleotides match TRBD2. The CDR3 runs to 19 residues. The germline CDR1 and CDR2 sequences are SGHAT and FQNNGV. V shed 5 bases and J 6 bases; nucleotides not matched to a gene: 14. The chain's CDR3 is CASSVPGLAGGMLPNEQFF. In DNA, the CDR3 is TGTGCCAGCAGCGTACCGGGACTAGCGGGAGGCATGCTACCCAATGAGCAGTTCTTC.

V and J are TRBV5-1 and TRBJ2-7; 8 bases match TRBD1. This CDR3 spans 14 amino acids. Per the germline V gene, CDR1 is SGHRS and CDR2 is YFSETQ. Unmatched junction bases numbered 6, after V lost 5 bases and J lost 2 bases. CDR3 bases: TGCGCCAGCAGAAGACAGGGGTCCACCTACGAGCAGTACTTC. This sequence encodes CASRRQGSTYEQYF. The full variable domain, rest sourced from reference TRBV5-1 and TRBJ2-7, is KAGVTQTPRYLIKTRGQQVTLSCSPISGHRSVSWYQQTPGQGLQFLFEYFSETQRNKGNFPGRFSGRQFSNSRSEMNVSTLELGDSALYLCASRRQGSTYEQYFGPGTRLTVT.

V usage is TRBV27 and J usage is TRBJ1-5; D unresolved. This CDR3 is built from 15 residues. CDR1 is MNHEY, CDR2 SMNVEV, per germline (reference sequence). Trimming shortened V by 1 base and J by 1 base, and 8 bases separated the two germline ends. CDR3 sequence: CASSLYLRSNQPQHF. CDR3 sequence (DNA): TGTGCCAGCAGTTTATACCTCCGGAGCAATCAGCCCCAGCATTTT.

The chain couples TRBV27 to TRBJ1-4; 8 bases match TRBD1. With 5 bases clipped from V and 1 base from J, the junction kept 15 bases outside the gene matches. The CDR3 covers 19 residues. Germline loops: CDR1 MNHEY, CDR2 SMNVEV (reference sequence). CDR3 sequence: CASSPGQANFWVTNEKLFF. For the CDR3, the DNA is TGTGCCAGCAGTCCGGGACAGGCAAATTTTTGGGTAACTAATGAAAAACTGTTTTTT.

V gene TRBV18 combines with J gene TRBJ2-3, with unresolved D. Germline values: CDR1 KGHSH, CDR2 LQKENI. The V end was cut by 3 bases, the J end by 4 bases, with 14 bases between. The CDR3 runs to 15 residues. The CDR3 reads CASSPQMTQSDTQYF. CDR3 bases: TGTGCCAGCTCACCCCAAATGACGCAGTCAGATACGCAGTATTTT.

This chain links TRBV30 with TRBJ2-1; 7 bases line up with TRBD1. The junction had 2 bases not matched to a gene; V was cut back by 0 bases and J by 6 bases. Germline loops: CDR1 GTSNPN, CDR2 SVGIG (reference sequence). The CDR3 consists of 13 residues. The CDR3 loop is CAWSVQGVNEQFF. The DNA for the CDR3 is TGTGCCTGGAGTGTCCAGGGGGTCAATGAGCAGTTCTTC.

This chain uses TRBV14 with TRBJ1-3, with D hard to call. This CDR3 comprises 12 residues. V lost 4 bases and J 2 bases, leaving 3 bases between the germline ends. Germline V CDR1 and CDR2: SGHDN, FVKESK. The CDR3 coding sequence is TGTGCCAGCAGCCTGGCTGGAAACACCATATATTTT. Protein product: CASSLAGNTIYF.

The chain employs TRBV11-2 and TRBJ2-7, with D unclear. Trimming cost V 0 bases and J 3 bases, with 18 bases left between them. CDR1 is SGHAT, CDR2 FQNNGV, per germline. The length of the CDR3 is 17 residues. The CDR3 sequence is CASSLEWGFDLSYEQYF. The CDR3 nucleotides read TGTGCCAGCAGCTTAGAATGGGGATTCGATCTAAGCTACGAGCAGTACTTC.

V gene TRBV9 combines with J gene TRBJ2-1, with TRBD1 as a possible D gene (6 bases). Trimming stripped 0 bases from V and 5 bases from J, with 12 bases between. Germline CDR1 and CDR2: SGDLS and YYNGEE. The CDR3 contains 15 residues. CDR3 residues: CASSVAGTKDNEQFF. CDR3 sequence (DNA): TGTGCCAGCAGCGTAGCCGGGACAAAAGACAATGAGCAGTTCTTC.

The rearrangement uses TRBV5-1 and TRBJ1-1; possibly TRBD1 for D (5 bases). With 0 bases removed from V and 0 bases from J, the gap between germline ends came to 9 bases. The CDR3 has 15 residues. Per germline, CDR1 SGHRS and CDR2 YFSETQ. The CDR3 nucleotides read TGCGCCAGCAGCTTGGCTGGGGCGGTGAACACTGAAGCTTTCTTT. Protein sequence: CASSLAGAVNTEAFF.

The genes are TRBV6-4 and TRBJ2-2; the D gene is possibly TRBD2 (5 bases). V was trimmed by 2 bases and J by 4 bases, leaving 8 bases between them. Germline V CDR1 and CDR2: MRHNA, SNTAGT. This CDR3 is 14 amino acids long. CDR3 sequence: CASSDGRGTGELFF. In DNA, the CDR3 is TGTGCCAGCAGTGACGGGAGAGGCACCGGGGAGCTGTTTTTT.

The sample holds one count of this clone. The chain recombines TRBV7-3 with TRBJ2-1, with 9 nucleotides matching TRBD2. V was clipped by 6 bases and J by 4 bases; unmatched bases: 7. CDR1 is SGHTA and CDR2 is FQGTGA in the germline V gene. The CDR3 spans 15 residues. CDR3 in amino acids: CASSSGTSPYNEQFF. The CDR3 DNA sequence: TGTGCCAGCAGTTCCGGGACTAGCCCGTACAATGAGCAGTTCTTC. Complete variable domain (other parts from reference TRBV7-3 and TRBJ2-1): GAGVSQTPSNKVTEKGKYVELRCDPISGHTALYWYRQSLGQGPEFLIYFQGTGAADDSGLPNDRFFAVRPEGSVSTLKIQRTERGDSAVYLCASSSGTSPYNEQFFGPGTRLTVL.

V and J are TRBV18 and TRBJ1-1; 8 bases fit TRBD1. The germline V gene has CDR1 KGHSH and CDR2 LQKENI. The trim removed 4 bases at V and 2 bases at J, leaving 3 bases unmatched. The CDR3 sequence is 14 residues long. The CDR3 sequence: CASSRQGKNTEAFF. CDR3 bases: TGTGCCAGCTCACGACAGGGGAAAAACACTGAAGCTTTCTTT.

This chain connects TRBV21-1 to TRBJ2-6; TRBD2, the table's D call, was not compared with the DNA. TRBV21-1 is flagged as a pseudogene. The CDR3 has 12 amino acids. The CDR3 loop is CASHGGANVLTF. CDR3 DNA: TGTGCCAGCCACGGGGGGGCCAACGTCCTGACTTTC.

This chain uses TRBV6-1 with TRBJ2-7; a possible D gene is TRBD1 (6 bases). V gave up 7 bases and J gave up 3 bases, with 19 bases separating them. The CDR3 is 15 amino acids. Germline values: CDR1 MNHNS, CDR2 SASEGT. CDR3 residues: CASTTRGGLGYEQYF. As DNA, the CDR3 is TGTGCCAGCACCACAAGAGGGGGTTTGGGCTACGAGCAGTACTTC.